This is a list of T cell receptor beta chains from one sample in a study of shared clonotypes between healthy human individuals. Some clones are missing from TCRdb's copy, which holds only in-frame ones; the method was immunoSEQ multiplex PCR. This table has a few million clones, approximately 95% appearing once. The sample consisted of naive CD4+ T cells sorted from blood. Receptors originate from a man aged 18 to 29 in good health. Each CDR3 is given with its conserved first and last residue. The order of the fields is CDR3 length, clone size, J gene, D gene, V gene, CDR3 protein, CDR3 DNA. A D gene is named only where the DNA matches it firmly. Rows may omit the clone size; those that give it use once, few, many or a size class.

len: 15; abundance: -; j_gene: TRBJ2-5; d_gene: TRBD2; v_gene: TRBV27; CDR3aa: CASSFSRGVGETQYF; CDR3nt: TGTGCCAGCAGTTTTTCCCGGGGGGTAGGAGAGACCCAGTACTTC
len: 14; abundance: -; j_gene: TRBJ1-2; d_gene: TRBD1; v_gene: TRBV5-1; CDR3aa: CASSFGQGAYGYTF; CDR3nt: TGCGCCAGCAGCTTCGGACAGGGAGCCTATGGCTACACCTTC
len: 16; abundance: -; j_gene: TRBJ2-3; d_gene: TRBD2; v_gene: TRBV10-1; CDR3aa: CASSESDGRVADTQYF; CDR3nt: TGCGCCAGCAGTGAGTCTGACGGGAGGGTCGCAGATACGCAGTATTTT
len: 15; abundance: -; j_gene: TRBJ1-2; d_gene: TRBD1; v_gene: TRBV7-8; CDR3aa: CASSLEQGGNYGYTF; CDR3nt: TGTGCCAGCAGCTTAGAACAGGGGGGTAACTATGGCTACACCTTC
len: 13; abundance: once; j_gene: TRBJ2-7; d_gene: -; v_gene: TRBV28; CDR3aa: CASSWAGYYEQYF; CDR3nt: TGTGCCAGCAGCTGGGCGGGGTACTACGAGCAGTACTTC
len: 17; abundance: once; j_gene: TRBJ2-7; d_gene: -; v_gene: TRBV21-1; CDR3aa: CASSKVRLRTSGYEQYF; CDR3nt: TGTGCCAGCAGCAAAGTCCGTCTCAGGACTAGCGGTTACGAGCAGTACTTC
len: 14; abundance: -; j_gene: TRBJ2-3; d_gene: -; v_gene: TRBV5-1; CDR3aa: CASNAEPSTDTQYF; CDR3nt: TGCGCCAGCAACGCTGAACCTAGCACAGATACGCAGTATTTT
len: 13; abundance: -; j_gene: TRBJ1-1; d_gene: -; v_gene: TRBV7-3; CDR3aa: CASSRGGGTEAFF; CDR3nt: TGTGCCAGCAGCCGTGGGGGCGGCACTGAAGCTTTCTTT
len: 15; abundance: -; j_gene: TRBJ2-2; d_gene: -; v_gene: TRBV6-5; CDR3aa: CASTRSLGPTGELFF; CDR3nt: TGTGCCAGCACCCGATCCCTGGGACCCACCGGGGAGCTGTTTTTT
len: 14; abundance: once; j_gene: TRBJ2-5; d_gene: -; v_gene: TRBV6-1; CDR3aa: CASSDKGRTGAQYF; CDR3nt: TGTGCCAGCAGTGATAAGGGACGAACCGGGGCCCAGTACTTC
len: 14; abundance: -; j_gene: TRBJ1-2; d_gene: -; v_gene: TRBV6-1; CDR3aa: CASSQGAESYGYTF; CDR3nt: TGTGCCAGCAGTCAAGGGGCAGAATCCTATGGCTACACCTTC
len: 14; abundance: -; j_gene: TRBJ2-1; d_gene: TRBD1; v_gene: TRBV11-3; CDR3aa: CASSSDRGDNEQFF; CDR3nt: TGTGCCAGCAGCTCGGACAGGGGGGACAATGAGCAGTTCTTC
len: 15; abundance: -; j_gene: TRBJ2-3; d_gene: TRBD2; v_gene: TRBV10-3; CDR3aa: CAIRETSGSGDTQYF; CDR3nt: TGTGCCATCAGGGAGACTAGCGGGAGTGGAGATACGCAGTATTTT
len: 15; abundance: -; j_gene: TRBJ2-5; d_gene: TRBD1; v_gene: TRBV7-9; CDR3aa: CASSSWDSARETQYF; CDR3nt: TGTGCCAGCAGCTCCTGGGACAGCGCCCGGGAGACCCAGTACTTC
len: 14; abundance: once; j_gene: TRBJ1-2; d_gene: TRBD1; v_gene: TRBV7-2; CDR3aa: CASSSGQGEDGYTF; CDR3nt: TGTGCCAGCAGCTCGGGACAGGGGGAAGATGGCTACACCTTC
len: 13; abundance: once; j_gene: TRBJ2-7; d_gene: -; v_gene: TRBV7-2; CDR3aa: CASSLEGPREQYF; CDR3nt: TGTGCCAGCAGCTTAGAGGGTCCGCGCGAGCAGTACTTC
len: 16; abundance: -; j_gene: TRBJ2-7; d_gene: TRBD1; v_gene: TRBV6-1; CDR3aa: CASSEPGQGAGYEQYF; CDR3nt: TGTGCCAGCAGTGAACCGGGACAGGGGGCAGGGTACGAGCAGTACTTC
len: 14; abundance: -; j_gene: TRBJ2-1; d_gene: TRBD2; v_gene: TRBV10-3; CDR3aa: CAISSGTRSNEQFF; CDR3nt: TGTGCCATCAGTTCCGGGACTAGATCCAATGAGCAGTTCTTC
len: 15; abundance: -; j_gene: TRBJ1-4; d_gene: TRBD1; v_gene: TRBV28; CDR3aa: CASSAGQGGYEKLFF; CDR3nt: TGTGCCAGCAGTGCAGGACAGGGCGGCTACGAAAAACTGTTTTTT
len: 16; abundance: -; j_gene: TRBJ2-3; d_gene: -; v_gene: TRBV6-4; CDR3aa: CASSDGLRGRPDTQYF; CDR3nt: TGTGCCAGCAGTGATGGGCTTCGGGGGCGTCCAGATACGCAGTATTTT
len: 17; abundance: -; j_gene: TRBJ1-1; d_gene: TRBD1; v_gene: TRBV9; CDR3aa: CASSGRTGAMLNTEAFF; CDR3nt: TGTGCCAGCAGCGGTCGGACAGGGGCGATGCTGAACACTGAAGCTTTCTTT
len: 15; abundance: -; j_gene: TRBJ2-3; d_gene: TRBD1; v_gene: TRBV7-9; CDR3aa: CASSYATGGKHTQYF; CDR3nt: TGTGCCAGCAGCTACGCGACAGGGGGGAAGCATACGCAGTATTTT
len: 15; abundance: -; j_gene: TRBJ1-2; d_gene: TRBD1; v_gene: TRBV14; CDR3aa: CASSPFGQDNYGYTF; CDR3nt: TGTGCCAGCAGCCCCTTCGGACAGGATAACTATGGCTACACCTTC
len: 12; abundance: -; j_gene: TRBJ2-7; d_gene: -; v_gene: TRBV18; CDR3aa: CASSPKGHQQYF; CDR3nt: TGTGCCAGCTCACCAAAGGGCCACCAGCAGTACTTC
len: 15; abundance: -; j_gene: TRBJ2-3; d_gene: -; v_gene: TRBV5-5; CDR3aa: CASSAMTWVVDTQYF; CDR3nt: TGTGCCAGCAGCGCGATGACCTGGGTGGTGGATACGCAGTATTTT
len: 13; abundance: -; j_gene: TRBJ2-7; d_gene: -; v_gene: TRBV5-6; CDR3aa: CASSYSSSYEQYF; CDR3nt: TGTGCCAGCAGCTACTCCTCTAGCTACGAGCAGTACTTC
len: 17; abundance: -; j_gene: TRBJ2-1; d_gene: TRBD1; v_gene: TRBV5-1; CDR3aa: CASSLEVGTGGRNEQFF; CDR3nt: TGCGCCAGCAGCTTGGAGGTAGGGACAGGGGGGCGGAATGAGCAGTTCTTC
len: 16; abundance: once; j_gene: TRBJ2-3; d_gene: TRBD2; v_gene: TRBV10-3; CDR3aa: CAISAFPAGEADTQYF; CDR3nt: TGTGCCATCAGTGCGTTCCCAGCGGGAGAAGCAGATACGCAGTATTTT
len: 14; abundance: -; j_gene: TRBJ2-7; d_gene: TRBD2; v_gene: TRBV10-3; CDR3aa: CAISDGTSGYEQYF; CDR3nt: TGTGCCATCAGTGACGGGACTAGCGGATACGAGCAGTACTTC
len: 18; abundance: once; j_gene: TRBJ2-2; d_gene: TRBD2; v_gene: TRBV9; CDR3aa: CASSAPLLAGAYTGELFF; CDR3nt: TGTGCCAGCAGCGCCCCATTACTAGCGGGGGCCTACACCGGGGAGCTGTTTTTT
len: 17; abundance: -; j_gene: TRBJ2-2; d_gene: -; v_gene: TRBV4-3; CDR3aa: CASSQDSGFSYTGELFF; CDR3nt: TGCGCCAGCAGCCAAGATTCAGGCTTTAGTTACACCGGGGAGCTGTTTTTT
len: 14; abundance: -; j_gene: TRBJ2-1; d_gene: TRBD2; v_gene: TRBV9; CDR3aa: CASSVLGGETEQFF; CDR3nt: TGTGCCAGCAGCGTATTGGGAGGGGAGACGGAGCAGTTCTTC
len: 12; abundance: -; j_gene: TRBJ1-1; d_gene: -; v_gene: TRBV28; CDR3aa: CASSRGVTEAFF; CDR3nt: TGTGCCAGCAGTAGGGGGGTCACTGAAGCTTTCTTT
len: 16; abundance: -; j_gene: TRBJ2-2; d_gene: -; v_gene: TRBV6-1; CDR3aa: CASSEGPGHVTGELFF; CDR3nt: TGTGCCAGCAGTGAGGGTCCGGGACACGTCACCGGGGAGCTGTTTTTT
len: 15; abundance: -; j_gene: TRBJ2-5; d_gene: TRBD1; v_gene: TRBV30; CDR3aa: CAWSRPNRDRGTQYF; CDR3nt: TGTGCCTGGAGTCGTCCGAACAGAGACAGGGGAACCCAGTACTTC
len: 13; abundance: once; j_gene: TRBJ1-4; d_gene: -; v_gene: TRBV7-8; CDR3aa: CASSFGGGEKLFF; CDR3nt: TGTGCCAGCAGCTTTGGTGGAGGGGAAAAACTGTTTTTT
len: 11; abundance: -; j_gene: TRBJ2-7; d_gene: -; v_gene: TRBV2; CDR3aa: CASRADSGMDF; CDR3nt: TGTGCCAGCAGAGCGGACAGTGGCATGGACTTC
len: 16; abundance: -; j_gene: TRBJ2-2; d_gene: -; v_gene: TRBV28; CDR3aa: CASSEGGTANTGELFF; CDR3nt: TGTGCCAGCAGTGAGGGCGGGACCGCGAACACCGGGGAGCTGTTTTTT
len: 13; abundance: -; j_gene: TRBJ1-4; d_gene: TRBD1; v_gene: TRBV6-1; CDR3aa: CASSDTSGGKLFF; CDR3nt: TGTGCCAGCAGTGATACTTCAGGGGGAAAACTGTTTTTT
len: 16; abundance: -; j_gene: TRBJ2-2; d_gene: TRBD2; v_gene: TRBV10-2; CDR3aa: CASSRGGTRNTGELFF; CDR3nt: TGCGCCAGCAGTCGGGGGGGGACCCGCAACACCGGGGAGCTGTTTTTT
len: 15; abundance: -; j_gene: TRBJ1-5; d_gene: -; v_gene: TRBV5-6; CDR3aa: CASSLGRLSNQPQHF; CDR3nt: TGTGCCAGCAGCCTTGGACGGCTAAGCAATCAGCCCCAGCATTTT
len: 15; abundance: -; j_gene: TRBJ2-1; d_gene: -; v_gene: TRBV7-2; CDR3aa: CASSGGVPPYNEQFF; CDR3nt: TGTGCCAGCAGCGGGGGAGTACCTCCGTACAATGAGCAGTTCTTC
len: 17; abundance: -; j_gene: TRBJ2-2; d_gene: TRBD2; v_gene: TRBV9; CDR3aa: CASSPRAGGRLTGELFF; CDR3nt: TGTGCCAGCAGCCCACGGGCGGGGGGGCGTCTAACCGGGGAGCTGTTTTTT
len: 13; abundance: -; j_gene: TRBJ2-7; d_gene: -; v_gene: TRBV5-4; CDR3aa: CASSSFDSYEQYF; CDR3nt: TGCGCCAGCAGCTCATTTGACAGCTACGAGCAGTACTTC
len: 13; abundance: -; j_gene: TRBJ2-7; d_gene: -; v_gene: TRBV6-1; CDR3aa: CASSGGRGYEQYF; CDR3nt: TGTGCCAGCAGTGGGGGAAGGGGGTACGAGCAGTACTTC
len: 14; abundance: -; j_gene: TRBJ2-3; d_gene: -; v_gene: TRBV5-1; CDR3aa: CASSLGASADTQYF; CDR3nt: TGCGCCAGCAGCTTGGGAGCTAGCGCAGATACGCAGTATTTT
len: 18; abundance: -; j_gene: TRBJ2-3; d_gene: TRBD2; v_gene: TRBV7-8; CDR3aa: CASSPFLDYRGDTDTQYF; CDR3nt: TGTGCCAGCAGCCCATTCCTAGATTACCGGGGGGACACAGATACGCAGTATTTT
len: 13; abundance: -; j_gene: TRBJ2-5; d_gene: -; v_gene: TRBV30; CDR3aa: CAWSGQTRETQYF; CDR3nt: TGTGCCTGGAGTGGACAGACTCGGGAGACCCAGTACTTC
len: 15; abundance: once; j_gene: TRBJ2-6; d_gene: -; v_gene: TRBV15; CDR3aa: CATSRELSGANVLTF; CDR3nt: TGTGCCACCAGCAGAGAGCTATCTGGGGCCAACGTCCTGACTTTC
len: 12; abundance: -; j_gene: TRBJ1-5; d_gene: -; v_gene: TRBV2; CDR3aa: CATSGENQPQHF; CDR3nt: TGTGCCACCTCGGGAGAGAACCAGCCCCAGCATTTT
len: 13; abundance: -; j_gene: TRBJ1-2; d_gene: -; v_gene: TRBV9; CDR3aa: CASSAGVNYGYTF; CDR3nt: TGTGCCAGCAGCGCAGGGGTTAACTATGGCTACACCTTC
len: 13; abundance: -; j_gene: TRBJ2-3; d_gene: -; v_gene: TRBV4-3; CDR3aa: CASSQEEGGAEYF; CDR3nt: TGCGCCAGCAGCCAAGAGGAGGGGGGCGCCGAGTATTTT
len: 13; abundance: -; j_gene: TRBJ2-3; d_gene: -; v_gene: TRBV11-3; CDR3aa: CASRRGEGDTQYF; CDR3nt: TGTGCCAGCAGACGAGGAGAGGGAGATACGCAGTATTTT
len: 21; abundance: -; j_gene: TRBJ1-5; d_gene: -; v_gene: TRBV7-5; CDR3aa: CARSLAPLRGEGIYSNQPQHF; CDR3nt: TGTGCCAGAAGCTTAGCCCCCCTACGAGGGGAGGGAATATATAGCAATCAGCCCCAGCATTTT
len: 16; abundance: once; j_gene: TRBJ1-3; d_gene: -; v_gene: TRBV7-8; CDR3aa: CASSLGRPLSGNTIYF; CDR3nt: TGTGCCAGCAGCTTAGGGCGGCCCCTCTCTGGAAACACCATATATTTT
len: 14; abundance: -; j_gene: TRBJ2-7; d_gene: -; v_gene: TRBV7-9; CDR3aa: CASSLSGNPYEQYF; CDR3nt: TGTGCCAGCAGCTTATCAGGGAACCCCTACGAGCAGTACTTC
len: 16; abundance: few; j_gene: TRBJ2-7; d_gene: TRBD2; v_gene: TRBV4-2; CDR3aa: CASSQVVGLDSYEQYF; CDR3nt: TGTGCCAGCAGCCAAGTTGTGGGACTAGACTCCTACGAGCAGTACTTC